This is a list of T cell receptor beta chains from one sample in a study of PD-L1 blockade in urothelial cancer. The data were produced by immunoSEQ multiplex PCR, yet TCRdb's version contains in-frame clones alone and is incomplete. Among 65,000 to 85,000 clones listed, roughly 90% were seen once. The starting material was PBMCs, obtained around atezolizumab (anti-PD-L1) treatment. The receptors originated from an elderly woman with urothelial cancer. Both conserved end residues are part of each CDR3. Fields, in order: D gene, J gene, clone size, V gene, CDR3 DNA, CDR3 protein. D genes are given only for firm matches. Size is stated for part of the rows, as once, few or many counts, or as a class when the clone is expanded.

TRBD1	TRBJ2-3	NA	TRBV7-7	TGTGCCAGCAGCAAAGAGGGGACAGGAAGGGGCACAGATACGCAGTATTTT	CASSKEGTGRGTDTQYF
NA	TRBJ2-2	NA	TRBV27	TGTGCCAGTGCGGGCTCCGGGGAGCTGTTTTTT	CASAGSGELFF
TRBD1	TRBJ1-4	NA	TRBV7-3	TGTGCCAGCAGCCGGGACAGGGGGAATGAAAAACTGTTTTTT	CASSRDRGNEKLFF
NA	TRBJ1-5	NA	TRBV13	TGTGCCAGCAGCTTAGGGTGGACAGCTAATCAGCCCCAGCATTTT	CASSLGWTANQPQHF
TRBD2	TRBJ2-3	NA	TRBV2	TGTGCCAGCAGTCATACGGGGGGGCGAGGGACAGATACGCAGTATTTT	CASSHTGGRGTDTQYF
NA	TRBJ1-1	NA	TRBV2	TGTGCCAGCAGGGACAGTGAGAACACTGAAGCTTTCTTT	CASRDSENTEAFF
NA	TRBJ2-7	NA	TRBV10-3	TGTGCCATCAGGGGAACAGGCTACGAGCAGTACTTC	CAIRGTGYEQYF
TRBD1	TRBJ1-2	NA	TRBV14	TGTGCCAGCAGCCATCCGACAGGGACCTATGGCTACACCTTC	CASSHPTGTYGYTF
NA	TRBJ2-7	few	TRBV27	TGTGCCAGCAGTTCCCTAATGGGCAGAGAGTACGAGCAGTACTTC	CASSSLMGREYEQYF
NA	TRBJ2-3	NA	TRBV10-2	TGCGCCAGCGGCCTACTAGGCTCAGATACGCAGTATTTT	CASGLLGSDTQYF
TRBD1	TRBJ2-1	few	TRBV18	TGTGCCAGCTCACCACGGGGACAGCTCTCCTACAATGAGCAGTTCTTC	CASSPRGQLSYNEQFF
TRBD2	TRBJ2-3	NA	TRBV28	TGTGCCAGCAGCTCGGGACTAGCGGGGGAGAGATATTTT	CASSSGLAGERYF